Below, 21 T cell receptor beta chains from the same sample are listed, as sequenced in a study of human T cells and chemical hapten exposure. The time point here: patch test 2, 6 weeks after DPC sensitization. Described treatment: therapeutic diphenylcyclopropenone sensitization with weekly scalp DPC. One entry per CDR3 protein results from TCRdb running MiXCR on the RACE reads. The sample lists about 82,000 distinct CDR3 sequences, more than 9% occurring once. This sample comprised whole blood, obtained in connection with sensitization to the hapten diphenylcyclopropenone (DPC). The receptors stem from a woman aged 45-59 years with alopecia areata. Some clones in this sample may be carry-over from other donors' samples.

This chain connects TRBV28 to TRBJ1-2; no clear D. CDR1 is MDHEN and CDR2 is SYDVKM in the germline V gene. Trimming took off 6 bases at V and 4 bases at J, with 18 bases between the two ends. This CDR3 spans 15 amino acids. The CDR3 protein is CASSPSAGKSYGYTF. The CDR3 DNA reads as TGTGCCAGCAGCCCCAGTGCAGGAAAATCCTATGGCTACACCTTC.

This clonotype showed up many times. This chain links TRBV18 with TRBJ1-3; no definite D call. The V end lost 3 bases, the J end lost 4 bases, and 25 bases lay between the germline ends. The CDR3 totals 19 residues. CDR1 is KGHSH, CDR2 LQKENI, per germline. The CDR3 spells CASSPATSATIRTGNTIYF. DNA for the CDR3: TGTGCCAGCTCACCGGCTACTTCAGCTACCATCCGAACAGGAAACACCATATATTTT.

This clonotype has just a few counts. The rearrangement joins TRBV20-1 to TRBJ2-3; no definite D call. Looked up from germline, CDR1 is DFQATT and CDR2 is SNEGSKA (reference sequence). Trimming pared 3 bases from V and 3 bases from J, leaving 7 bases between. The CDR3 loop spans 12 amino acids. Here the CDR3 reads CSASDDTDTQYF. CDR3 bases: TGCAGTGCTAGTGATGATACAGATACGCAGTATTTT.

This clonotype has at least ten counts. The V and J genes are TRBV27 and TRBJ2-1, with 10 bases aligning to TRBD2. The CDR3 spans 14 residues. Germline CDR1 and CDR2: MNHEY and SMNVEV (reference sequence). V lost 3 bases and J lost 7; bases outside the gene matches: 3. The CDR3 loop reads CASSFLAGVNEQFF. The CDR3 nucleotides are TGTGCCAGCAGTTTTCTAGCGGGAGTTAATGAGCAGTTCTTC.

This clonotype was counted ten times or more. The rearrangement uses TRBV7-2 and TRBJ2-7, with D perhaps matching TRBD1 (5 bases). Trimming removed 5 bases from V and 2 bases from J, with 13 bases in between. From germline, CDR1 is SGHTA and CDR2 FQGNSA. The CDR3 extends over 14 amino acids. The CDR3 spells CASSPRQPTYEQYF. CDR3 in DNA: TGTGCCAGCAGCCCCCGACAGCCGACCTACGAGCAGTACTTC.

This clonotype was counted between two and nine times. The chain combines TRBV20-1 with TRBJ1-1; unclear D gene. This CDR3 has 11 amino acids. Germline CDR1 and CDR2: DFQATT and SNEGSKA (reference sequence). Deletions cut 2 bases from V and 3 bases from J, with 4 bases between. Written as DNA, the CDR3 is TGCAGTGCTAGAAAGGACACTGAAGCTTTCTTT. It is translated as CSARKDTEAFF.

This clonotype appeared many times. The chain couples TRBV29-1 to TRBJ2-1, with D maybe TRBD2 (5 bases). Trimming removed 1 base from V and 3 bases from J, with 13 bases in between. Germline V gene sequence: CDR1 SQVTM, CDR2 ANQGSEA. This CDR3 region has 15 residues. The CDR3 DNA follows: TGCAGCGTTGAAGCAACTAGGACTTTCTACAATGAGCAGTTCTTC. Encoded protein: CSVEATRTFYNEQFF.

This clonotype was observed a few times. This sequence joins TRBV4-1 and TRBJ2-3; no definite D call. The CDR3 length is 17 residues. V lost 1 base, J lost 0 bases, and 14 bases lay in between. Germline V CDR1 and CDR2: MGHRA, YSYEKL. CDR3 region: CASSQGSWLNSTDTQYF. The CDR3 coding sequence is TGCGCCAGCAGCCAAGGCTCCTGGTTGAATAGCACAGATACGCAGTATTTT.

This clonotype was found a few times. V and J are TRBV12-3 or TRBV12-4 and TRBJ2-7, with TRBD2 as a possible D gene (5 bases). Trimming removed 5 bases at V and 7 bases at J, with 18 bases between. The CDR3 length is 14 residues. The DNA for the CDR3 is TGTGCCAGCAGTCGTTCGGGATCTCTGTATGAGCAGTACTTC. It encodes CASSRSGSLYEQYF.

The V and J genes are TRBV5-1 and TRBJ2-1; tentative D call: TRBD1 (5 bases). Germline loops: CDR1 SGHRS, CDR2 YFSETQ. The CDR3 runs 16 residues. V was trimmed by 0 bases and J by 2 bases, leaving 12 bases between them. The CDR3 DNA follows: TGCGCCAGCAGCTTGGCGGCAGGGATTACCTACAATGAGCAGTTCTTC. Translation gives CASSLAAGITYNEQFF.

This clonotype was counted ten times or more. The CDR3 DNA sequence: TGTGCCAGCAGGGCCGGGACAGCGACCTACGAGCAGTACTTC. The encoded protein is CASRAGTATYEQYF. The chain couples TRBV7-2 to TRBJ2-7; TRBD1 matches 7 bases. CDR3 length: 14 amino acids. Germline V gene lookup returns CDR1 SGHTA and CDR2 FQGNSA. J was trimmed by 2 bases and V by 6 bases; bases with no gene match: 7.

This clonotype occurred many times. The rearrangement uses TRBV6-6 and TRBJ1-3; D unclear. V was trimmed by 2 bases and J by 0 bases, leaving 8 bases between them. The CDR3 consists of 15 residues. Germline V lookup: CDR1 MNHNY, CDR2 SVGAGI (reference sequence). CDR3 protein: CASSYIGSSGNTIYF. CDR3 coding DNA: TGTGCCAGCAGTTACATAGGGAGCTCTGGAAACACCATATATTTT.

This clonotype has just a few counts. The chain combines TRBV10-3 with TRBJ2-7; the match to TRBD1 covers 9 bases. CDR1 and CDR2 from the germline V gene are ENHRY and SYGVKD. V lost 6 bases and J lost 0; bases outside the gene matches: 3. This CDR3 has 14 residues. In DNA form, the CDR3 reads TGTGCCATCAGCCGGGACAGGGACTCCTACGAGCAGTACTTC. Protein: CAISRDRDSYEQYF.

This clonotype was counted only a few times. The J gene is TRBJ1-6, the V gene TRBV6-5; D call uncertain. This CDR3 contains 17 residues. V was clipped by 10 bases and J by 0 bases, with 19 bases between them. Germline V CDR1 and CDR2: MNHEY, SVGAGI. The CDR3 protein is CATLNRRESSYNSPLHF. The CDR3 nucleotides read TGTGCCACCCTGAATCGACGGGAGAGCTCCTATAATTCACCCCTCCACTTT.

The CDR3 reads CASRAEDYGYTF. DNA of the CDR3: TGTGCCAGCAGGGCGGAAGATTATGGCTACACCTTC. This chain links TRBV28 with TRBJ1-2; D remains unclear. The V end was cut by 6 bases, the J end by 5 bases, with 10 bases between. Germline loops: CDR1 MDHEN, CDR2 SYDVKM. The CDR3 totals 12 residues.

This clonotype was found many times. The chain employs TRBV20-1 and TRBJ2-7; TRBD2 matches at 11 bases. From germline, CDR1 is DFQATT and CDR2 SNEGSKA (reference sequence). This CDR3 has 14 residues. The J segment lost 3 bases and the V segment lost 5 bases, leaving 6 bases of the junction unmatched. CDR3 nucleotides: TGCAGTGCTTTTAGCGGGAGGGCCGGCTACGAGCAGTACTTC. Translating it yields CSAFSGRAGYEQYF.

Turning to this clonotype: This clone may be a read error of a much larger clone one base away. The chain recombines TRBV11-2 with TRBJ2-5, with D maybe TRBD2 (6 bases). Germline lookup yields CDR1 SGHAT and CDR2 FQNNGV. This CDR3 region has 15 residues. V shed 4 bases and J shed 3 bases, with 15 bases lying between them. CDR3 in DNA: TGTGCCAGCAGCTCCGCCCTAGCGTTGAAAGAGACCCAGTACTTC. Translating it yields CASSSALALKETQYF.

The chain links TRBV12-3 or TRBV12-4 to TRBJ1-5; D ambiguous. The V gene lost 3 bases and the J gene lost 1 base, with 7 bases spanning the gap. The CDR3 extends over 14 amino acids. The CDR3 bases are TGTGCCAGCAGTTTTGCTACGAGCAATCAGCCCCAGCATTTT. It yields the protein CASSFATSNQPQHF.

J is TRBJ2-1 and V is TRBV20-1; D gene ambiguous. This CDR3 region has 11 residues. Looked up from germline, CDR1 is DFQATT and CDR2 is SNEGSKA (reference sequence). V lost 4 bases, J lost 13 bases, and 14 bases lay in between. The CDR3 nucleotides are TGCAGTGCTACCCCCGACTGGAATCAGTTCTTC. Protein sequence: CSATPDWNQFF.

This clonotype was detected ten times or more. The chain couples TRBV14 to TRBJ2-1, with TRBD2 as a possible D gene (6 bases). V lost 4 bases and J lost 8, with 18 bases in between. Looked up from germline, CDR1 is SGHDN and CDR2 is FVKESK. The CDR3 runs to 15 residues. DNA of the CDR3: TGTGCCAGCAGCCCCGCGGGGAAGCGGGTTCATGAGCAGTTCTTC. Protein product: CASSPAGKRVHEQFF.

The table lists this clonotype with many counts. The chain has TRBV7-2 and TRBJ1-3, with D perhaps TRBD1 (6 bases). The V gene's germline CDR1 is SGHTA and CDR2 FQGNSA. The CDR3 has 16 amino acids. V was cut by 1 base and J by 1 base, with 11 bases left in between. The CDR3 DNA reads TGTGCCAGCAGCTTAGTTTGGGGGGCTTCTGGAAACACCATATATTTT. Amino acid sequence: CASSLVWGASGNTIYF.